These 9 T cell receptor beta chains share one sample of origin, sequenced in a study of shared clonotypes between healthy human individuals (dated by TCRdb to 2018 to 2020). Library construction relied on the immunoSEQ multiplex PCR assay. Sourced from immuneACCESS, this table was stored by TCRdb with only in-frame sequences that have V and J called. A share of the clones is absent; for the studies checked, an unresolved V gene accounts for under half, and the remainder has no known explanation. The sample profile shows nearly 500,000 clones; 76% of them were found once. The ten largest clones represent approximately 12% of the sample. The sample taken for sequencing was PBMCs. Source of these receptors: a woman aged 40 to 50 in good health. Some clones in this sample may be carry-over from other donors' samples.

The genes are TRBV13 and TRBJ1-3; 7 nucleotides match TRBD1. J lost 2 bases, V lost 5 bases, and 3 bases had no gene match. Per germline, CDR1 PRHDT and CDR2 FYEKMQ (reference sequence). The CDR3 is made up of 14 amino acids. The CDR3 sequence is CASSGQGAGNTIYF. The CDR3 bases are TGTGCCAGCAGCGGTCAGGGGGCTGGAAACACCATATATTTT.

The genes are TRBV19 and TRBJ1-3, with no clear D. The germline gives CDR1 LNHDA, CDR2 SQIVND (reference sequence). CDR3 length equals 14 residues. V was pared by 1 base and J by 1 base, with 5 bases between. Here the CDR3 reads CASSIVDSGNTIYF. The CDR3 nucleotides read TGTGCCAGTAGTATAGTGGATTCTGGAAACACCATATATTTT.

The CDR3 nucleotides read TGTGCCAGCAGCTTGGCGGGAGCTTCCTACAATGAGCAGTTCTTC. Protein product: CASSLAGASYNEQFF. The chain combines TRBV5-6 with TRBJ2-1; possible D gene TRBD2, 6 bases. V was trimmed by 0 bases and J by 1 base, leaving 8 bases between them. CDR1 is SGHDT and CDR2 is YYEEEE in the germline V gene. The CDR3 has 15 residues.

This clone appeared once. The genes are TRBV4-1 and TRBJ1-4; D is ambiguous. Germline V lookup: CDR1 MGHRA, CDR2 YSYEKL. The CDR3 totals 14 residues. Trimming pared 4 bases from V and 4 bases from J, leaving 10 bases between. CDR3 sequence reads: CASSLVADNEKLFF. Here the CDR3 DNA reads TGCGCCAGCAGCCTAGTGGCAGATAATGAAAAACTGTTTTTT.

On this clone itself: A much larger clone differs from this one at a single base, so this may be a read error. The chain has TRBV30 and TRBJ1-1, with D possibly being TRBD1 (5 bases). This CDR3 is built from 11 residues. The V gene lost 8 bases and the J gene lost 4 bases, with 11 bases spanning the gap. Germline V gene data show CDR1 as GTSNPN and CDR2 as SVGIG (reference sequence). The CDR3 spells CAARQTTEAFF. The CDR3 region has the DNA TGTGCCGCCAGACAGACCACTGAAGCTTTCTTT.

The chain has TRBV7-2 and TRBJ1-1; D gene unclear. The germline V gene has CDR1 SGHTA and CDR2 FQGNSA. This CDR3 has 13 amino acids. Trimming cost V 5 bases and J 6 bases, with 13 bases left between them. In DNA form, the CDR3 reads TGTGCCAGCAGCCCTTGGGTTCAGGCTGAAGCTTTCTTT. This gives the protein CASSPWVQAEAFF.

The rearrangement joins TRBV6-6 to TRBJ2-1, with 11 bases lining up with TRBD2. Germline loops: CDR1 MNHNY, CDR2 SVGAGI (reference sequence). Unmatched junction bases numbered 16, after V lost 9 bases and J lost 9 bases. The CDR3 spans 16 residues. CDR3 amino acids: CASRPRTSGRGGEQFF. The CDR3 DNA reads as TGTGCCAGTAGGCCCAGAACTAGCGGGAGAGGAGGTGAGCAGTTCTTC.

As concerns this clone: The conserved phenylalanine or tryptophan normally closing the CDR3 is absent here, so this likely arose from a read error. This chain links TRBV30 with TRBJ1-2; perhaps TRBD1 as D (5 bases). This CDR3 contains 12 residues. Germline assignment: CDR1 GTSNPN and CDR2 SVGIG (reference sequence). V was trimmed by 0 bases and J by 8 bases, leaving 10 bases between them. The CDR3 DNA reads TGTGCCTGGAGTGTACAGGAATGGGGCTACACCTTA. Amino acids: CAWSVQEWGYTL.

About this clone itself: Compared with germline, one end of the junction differs, possibly owing to a read error. The same CDR3 is also encoded by other DNA sequences in this sample. The rearrangement uses TRBV28 and TRBJ1-1; D might be TRBD1 (6 bases). From germline, CDR1 is MDHEN and CDR2 SYDVKM. The CDR3 runs to 13 residues. The CDR3 bases are TGTGCCAGCAGTATTACAGGGTTGGGTGAAGCTTTCTTC. It codes for CASSITGLGEAFF.